These 12 T cell receptor beta chains share one sample of origin, sequenced in a study of TIL therapy for anti-PD-1-resistant metastatic lung cancer. Time point defined: pre-treatment sample, taken before nivolumab and TIL therapy. Sequencing used immunoSEQ v3. Only in-frame clones appear in the TCRdb table, and some are missing; sequencing was by immunoSEQ multiplex PCR. The sample has over 15,000 clones, approximately 74% seen once. This specimen was blood, taken at baseline. These receptors were taken from a person aged 25 to 85 with non-small cell lung cancer.

As DNA, the CDR3 is TGCGCCAGCAGCTCCCCGGGAAATACTAACTATGGCTACACCTTC. This translates into CASSSPGNTNYGYTF. The rearrangement uses TRBV5-1 and TRBJ1-2; no firm D call. The V and J ends lost 3 bases and 0 bases respectively, with 12 bases between them. Germline CDR1 SGHRS, CDR2 YFSETQ. This CDR3 is 15 amino acids long.

Only a few counts were recorded for this clone. The genes are TRBV4-1 and TRBJ1-4, with a possible D match to TRBD1 (6 bases). The V and J ends lost 4 bases and 3 bases respectively, with 9 bases between them. CDR1 is MGHRA and CDR2 is YSYEKL in the germline V gene. The CDR3 is 14 residues long. The CDR3 DNA reads TGCGCCAGCAGCCCGGGGGCGTCTAATGAAAAACTGTTTTTT. Translation gives CASSPGASNEKLFF.

This chain joins TRBV9 and TRBJ2-7, with 8 bases identical to TRBD1. The CDR3 has 13 amino acids. Germline CDR1 is SGDLS and CDR2 is YYNGEE. V was pared by 5 bases and J by 5 bases, with 6 bases of the junction left unmatched. The CDR3 is CASSPDRDHEQYF. The DNA of the CDR3 is TGTGCCAGCAGTCCGGACAGGGACCACGAGCAGTACTTC. Complete variable domain (other parts from reference TRBV9 and TRBJ2-7): DSGVTQTPKHLITATGQRVTLRCSPRSGDLSVYWYQQSLDQGLQFLIQYYNGEERAKGNILERFSAQQFPDLHSELNLSSLELGDSALYFCASSPDRDHEQYFGPGTRLTVT.

The chain combines TRBV2 with TRBJ1-2; the match to TRBD1 covers 7 bases. CDR3 length: 14 residues. Trimming at V came to 6 bases and at J to 6 bases, leaving 10 bases not matched to a gene. Germline lookup yields CDR1 SNHLY and CDR2 FYNNEI. CDR3 nucleotides: TGTGCCAGCAGCGACAGGGTTAGTTTTGATGGCTACACCTTC. The encoded protein is CASSDRVSFDGYTF.

V usage is TRBV7-9 and J usage is TRBJ1-6; D may be TRBD1 (5 bases). CDR1 and CDR2 (germline): SEHNR, FQNEAQ (reference sequence). The CDR3 is 13 residues long. V was pared by 5 bases and J by 9 bases, with 11 bases between. The CDR3 reads CASSGAGFSPLHF. In DNA, the CDR3 is TGTGCCAGCAGCGGAGCAGGGTTTTCACCCCTCCACTTT. Supplemented by reference TRBV7-9 and TRBJ1-6, the full variable domain reads DTGVSQNPRHKITKRGQNVTFRCDPISEHNRLYWYRQTLGQGPEFLTYFQNEAQLEKSRLLSDRFSAERPKGSFSTLEIQRTEQGDSAMYLCASSGAGFSPLHFGNGTRLTVT.

The J gene is TRBJ1-6, the V gene TRBV19, with a tentative D call TRBD1 (6 bases). V lost 5 bases, J lost 9 bases, and 17 bases lay in between. The CDR3 spans 15 residues. From germline, CDR1 is LNHDA and CDR2 SQIVND (reference sequence). The CDR3 coding sequence is TGTGCCAGTAGTTTCCGATCAGGGGAGGCTTCACCCCTCCACTTT. Protein product: CASSFRSGEASPLHF.

The V and J genes are TRBV10-3 and TRBJ1-1; no clear D. V lost 10 bases to trimming and J lost 1 base, with 7 bases between them. The CDR3 extends over 11 amino acids. Germline-derived CDR1 and CDR2 are ENHRY and SYGVKD. The CDR3 bases are TGTGCCACCGAAGAGAACACTGAAGCTTTCTTT. Its translation: CATEENTEAFF.

The rearrangement links TRBV29-1 to TRBJ2-1, with D hard to call. V lost 1 base to trimming and J lost 5 bases, with 3 bases between them. This CDR3 contains 11 residues. The germline V gene has CDR1 SQVTM and CDR2 ANQGSEA. The CDR3 region is CSVEGHNEQFF. The CDR3 nucleotides read TGCAGCGTTGAAGGCCACAATGAGCAGTTCTTC.

This clone has a single count. The V gene is TRBV11-2, the J gene TRBJ2-3, with D possibly being TRBD1 (6 bases). Germline-derived CDR1 and CDR2 are SGHAT and FQNNGV. The CDR3 has 16 amino acids. Trimming stripped 2 bases from V and 5 bases from J, with 17 bases between. This CDR3 reads CASSLWKGEWRDTQYF. The CDR3 DNA follows: TGTGCCAGCAGCTTATGGAAGGGGGAATGGAGAGATACGCAGTATTTT.

The chain has TRBV9 and TRBJ2-2; perhaps TRBD1 as D (6 bases). The CDR3 spans 15 residues. V lost 4 bases and J lost 0, with 10 bases in between. Germline CDR1 SGDLS, CDR2 YYNGEE. The CDR3 DNA is TGTGCCAGCAGCAAAGAGGGGGCGAACACCGGGGAGCTGTTTTTT. Its protein is CASSKEGANTGELFF.

The rearrangement joins TRBV11-3 to TRBJ2-7; TRBD1 might be the D (5 bases). The V gene lost 6 bases and the J gene lost 7 bases, with 22 bases spanning the gap. The CDR3 runs to 15 residues. The V gene's germline CDR1 is SGHNT and CDR2 YENEEA. In DNA form, the CDR3 reads TGTGCCAGCAGTCCCGGAAGGGGCTCCATAGGGGAGCAGTACTTC. As protein: CASSPGRGSIGEQYF.

Concerning this clone: The same CDR3 is also encoded by other DNA sequences in this sample. The chain employs TRBV2 and TRBJ1-5; unclear D gene. CDR3 size: 12 residues. V shed 8 bases and J shed 6 bases, with 11 bases lying between them. The germline V gene encodes CDR1 SNHLY and CDR2 FYNNEI. The CDR3 sequence: CASSRVTQPQHF. The CDR3 nucleotides read TGTGCCAGCTCCCGGGTGACTCAGCCCCAGCATTTT.